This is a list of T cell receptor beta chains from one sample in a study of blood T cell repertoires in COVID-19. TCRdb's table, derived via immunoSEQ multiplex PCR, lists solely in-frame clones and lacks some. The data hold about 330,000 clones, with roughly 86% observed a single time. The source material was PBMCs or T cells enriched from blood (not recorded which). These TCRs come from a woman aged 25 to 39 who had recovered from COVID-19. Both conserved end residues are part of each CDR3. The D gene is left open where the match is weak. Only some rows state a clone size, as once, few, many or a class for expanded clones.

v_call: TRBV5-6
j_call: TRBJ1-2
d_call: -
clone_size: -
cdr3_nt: TGTGCCAGCAGCTTATTGTCCGAAGGGGATGGCTACACCTTC
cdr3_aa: CASSLLSEGDGYTF

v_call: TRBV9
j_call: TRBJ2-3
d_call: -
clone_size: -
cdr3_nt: TGTGCCAGCAGCCCGACCCGCGGGGCGACAGATACGCAGTATTTT
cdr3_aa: CASSPTRGATDTQYF

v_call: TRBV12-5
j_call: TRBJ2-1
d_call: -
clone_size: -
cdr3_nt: TGTGCTAGTAGTTCTTTGGGGAGCTCCTACAATGAGCAGTTCTTC
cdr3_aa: CASSSLGSSYNEQFF

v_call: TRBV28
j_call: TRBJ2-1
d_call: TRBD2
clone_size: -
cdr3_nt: TGTGCCAGCAACCCGGGGGGTTCCTACAATGAGCAGTTCTTC
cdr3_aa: CASNPGGSYNEQFF

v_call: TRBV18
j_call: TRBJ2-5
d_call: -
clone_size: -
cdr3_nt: TGTGCCAGCTCACCGGACATAAAAGAGACCCAGTACTTC
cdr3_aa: CASSPDIKETQYF

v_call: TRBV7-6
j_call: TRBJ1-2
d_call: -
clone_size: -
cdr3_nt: TGTGCCAGCAGCTTAGGCTTCGGACAGCTTGGCTACACCTTC
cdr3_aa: CASSLGFGQLGYTF

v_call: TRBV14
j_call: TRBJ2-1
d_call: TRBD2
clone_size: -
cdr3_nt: TGTGCCAGCAGCCAGCATCGAGGGACTAGCGGGGGAAGAGCCTACAATGAGCAGTTCTTC
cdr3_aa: CASSQHRGTSGGRAYNEQFF

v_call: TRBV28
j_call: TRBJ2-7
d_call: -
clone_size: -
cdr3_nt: TGTGCCAGCAGTTTAGGGTCGGGGGACAGCTCCTACGAGCAGTACTTC
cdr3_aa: CASSLGSGDSSYEQYF

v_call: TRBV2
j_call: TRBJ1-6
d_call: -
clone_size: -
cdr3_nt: TGTGCCAGCAGTAGGGAGAGCTCCTATAATTCACCCCTCCACTTT
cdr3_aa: CASSRESSYNSPLHF

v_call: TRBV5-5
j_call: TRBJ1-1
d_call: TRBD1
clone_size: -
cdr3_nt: TGTGCCAGCAGCTTTGGGACAGGGGGCTTGAACACTGAAGCTTTCTTT
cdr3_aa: CASSFGTGGLNTEAFF

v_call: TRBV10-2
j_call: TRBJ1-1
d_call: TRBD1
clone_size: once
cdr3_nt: TGCGCCAGCAGTCTCACAGGGGGCGGAGGTCCGGACACTGAAGCTTTCTTT
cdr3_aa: CASSLTGGGGPDTEAFF

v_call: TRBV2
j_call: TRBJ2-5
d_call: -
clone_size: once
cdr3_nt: TGTGCCAGCGTCTGGGGGGGCGAAGAGACCCAGTACTTC
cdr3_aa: CASVWGGEETQYF

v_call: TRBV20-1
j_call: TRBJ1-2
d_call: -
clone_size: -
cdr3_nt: TGCAGTGCTAGAGTGGGCAATGGCTACACCTTC
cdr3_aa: CSARVGNGYTF

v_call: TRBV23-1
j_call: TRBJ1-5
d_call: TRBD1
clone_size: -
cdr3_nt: TGCGCCAGCAGTGGACAGGGGAATTTGGGTAGCAATCAGCCCCAGCATTTT
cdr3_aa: CASSGQGNLGSNQPQHF

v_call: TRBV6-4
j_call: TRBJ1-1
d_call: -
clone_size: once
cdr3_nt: TGTGCCAGCAGTGAAGAAGTTGGAACAGGAGCTTTCTTT
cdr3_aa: CASSEEVGTGAFF

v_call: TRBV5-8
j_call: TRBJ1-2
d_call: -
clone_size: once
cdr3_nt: TGTGCCAGCAGCTTGGGAGGCAGGGATGGCTACACCTTC
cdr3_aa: CASSLGGRDGYTF

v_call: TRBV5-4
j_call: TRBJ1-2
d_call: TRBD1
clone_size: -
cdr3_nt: TGTGCCAGCAGCTTGGCCATCGACAGGGGGCACGAAGGCTACACCTTC
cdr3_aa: CASSLAIDRGHEGYTF

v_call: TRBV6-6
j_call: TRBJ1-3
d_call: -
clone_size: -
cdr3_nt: TGTGCCAGCAGTCCGCGGGCGGGGGGGATTCTTTCTGGAAACACCATATATTTT
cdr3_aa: CASSPRAGGILSGNTIYF

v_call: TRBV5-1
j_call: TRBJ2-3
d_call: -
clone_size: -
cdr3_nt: TGCGCCAGCTCAATCACAGATACGCAGTATTTT
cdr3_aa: CASSITDTQYF

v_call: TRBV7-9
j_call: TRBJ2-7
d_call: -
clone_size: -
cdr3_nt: TGTGCCAGCAGCTTAGAACTGAACTACGAGCAGTACTTC
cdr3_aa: CASSLELNYEQYF

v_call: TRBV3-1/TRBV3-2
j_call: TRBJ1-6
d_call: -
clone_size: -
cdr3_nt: TGTGCCAGCAGCTCGAGTCCTAATTCACCCCTCCACTTT
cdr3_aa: CASSSSPNSPLHF

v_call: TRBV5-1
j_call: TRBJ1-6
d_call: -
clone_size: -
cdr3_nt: TGCGCCAGCAGCTTGGGGCCTCTTGATAATTCACCCCTCCACTTT
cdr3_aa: CASSLGPLDNSPLHF

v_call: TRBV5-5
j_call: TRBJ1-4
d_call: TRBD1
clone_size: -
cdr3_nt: TGTGCCAGCAGCCCCCCCCCGGGACAGGGAGGTGAAAAACTGTTTTTT
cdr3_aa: CASSPPPGQGGEKLFF

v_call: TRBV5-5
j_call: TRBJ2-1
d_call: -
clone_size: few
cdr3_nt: TGTGCCAGCAGCTCCTCGACAGAGACTTACAATGAGCAGTTCTTC
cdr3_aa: CASSSSTETYNEQFF

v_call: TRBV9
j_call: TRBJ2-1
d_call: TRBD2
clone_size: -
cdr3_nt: TGTGCCAGCAGCGTACCCCGGGGGGGGTTGGGCTCCTACAATGAGCAGTTCTTC
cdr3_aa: CASSVPRGGLGSYNEQFF

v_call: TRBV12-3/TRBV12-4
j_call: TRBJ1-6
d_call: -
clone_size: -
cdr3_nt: TGTGCCAGCAGTTCGAATTCACCCCTCCACTTT
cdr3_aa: CASSSNSPLHF

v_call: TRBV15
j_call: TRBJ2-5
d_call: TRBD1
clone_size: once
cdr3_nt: TGTGCCACCAGCACCAACGTAGGACAGGACATAGAGACCCAGTACTTC
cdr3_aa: CATSTNVGQDIETQYF

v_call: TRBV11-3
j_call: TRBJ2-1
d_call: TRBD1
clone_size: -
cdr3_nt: TGTGCCAGCAGCTTAGTTAGGGGACAGGACGCCTACAATGAGCAGTTCTTC
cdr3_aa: CASSLVRGQDAYNEQFF

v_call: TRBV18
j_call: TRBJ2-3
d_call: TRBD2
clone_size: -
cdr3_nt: TGTGCCAGCTCTCGGGGAGCGGGGGACACAGATACGCAGTATTTT
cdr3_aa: CASSRGAGDTDTQYF

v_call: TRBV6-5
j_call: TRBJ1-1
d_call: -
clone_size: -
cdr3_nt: TGTGCCAGCAGTTCCCCCGGGTCTGTAAACACTGAAGCTTTCTTT
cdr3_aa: CASSSPGSVNTEAFF

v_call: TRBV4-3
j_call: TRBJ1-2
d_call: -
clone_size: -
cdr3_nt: TGCGCCAGCAGCCAGAGGATGACAGTAACTAACTATGGCTACACCTTC
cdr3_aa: CASSQRMTVTNYGYTF

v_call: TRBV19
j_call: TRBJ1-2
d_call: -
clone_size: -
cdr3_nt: TGTGCCAGTAGTCTAACAGGGTATGGCTACACCTTC
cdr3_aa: CASSLTGYGYTF

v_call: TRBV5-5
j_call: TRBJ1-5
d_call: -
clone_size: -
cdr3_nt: TGTGCCAGCAGCCCCCGAGACATTAGCAATCAGCCCCAGCATTTT
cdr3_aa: CASSPRDISNQPQHF

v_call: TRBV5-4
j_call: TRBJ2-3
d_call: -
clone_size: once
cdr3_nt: TGTGCCAGCCGTCCTGACGGTAGCGACACAGATACGCAGTATTTT
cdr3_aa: CASRPDGSDTDTQYF

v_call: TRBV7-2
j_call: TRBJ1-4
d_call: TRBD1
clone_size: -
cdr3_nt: TGTGCCAGCAGCGCCCAACAGGGGGCGAATGAAAAACTGTTTTTT
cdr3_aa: CASSAQQGANEKLFF

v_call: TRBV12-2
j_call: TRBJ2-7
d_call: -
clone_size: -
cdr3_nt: TGTGCAAGTCGCTTAGCCTCCAGGCGGACAGCGATCTCCTACGAGCAGTACTTC
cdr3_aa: CASRLASRRTAISYEQYF

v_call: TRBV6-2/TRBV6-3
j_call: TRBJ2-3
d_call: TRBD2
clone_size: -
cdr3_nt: TGTGCCAGCAGTTCCCGACTAGCGGGGACCACAGATACGCAGTATTTT
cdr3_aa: CASSSRLAGTTDTQYF

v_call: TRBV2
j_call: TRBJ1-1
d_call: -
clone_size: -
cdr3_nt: TGTGCCAGCAGGGCGGGCCCTAACACTGAAGCTTTCTTT
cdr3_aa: CASRAGPNTEAFF

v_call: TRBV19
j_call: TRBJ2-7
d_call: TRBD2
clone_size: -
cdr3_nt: TGTGCCAGTAGTATAGCCCCAAGCGGGGGCTACGAGCAGTACTTC
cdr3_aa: CASSIAPSGGYEQYF

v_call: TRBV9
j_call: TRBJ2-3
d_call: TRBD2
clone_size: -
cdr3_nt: TGTGCCAGCAGCCCCAGCCAGCGGGGATCAGATACGCAGTATTTT
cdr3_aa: CASSPSQRGSDTQYF

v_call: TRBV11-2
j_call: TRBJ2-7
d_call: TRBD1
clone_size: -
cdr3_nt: TGTGCCAGCAGCGCTACCGGGACAGGGAGCGAGCAGTACTTC
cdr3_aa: CASSATGTGSEQYF

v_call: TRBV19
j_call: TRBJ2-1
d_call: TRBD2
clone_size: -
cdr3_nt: TGTGCCAGTAGTACGGGGGGGGCCCCGCCCTACAATGAGCAGTTCTTC
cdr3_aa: CASSTGGAPPYNEQFF

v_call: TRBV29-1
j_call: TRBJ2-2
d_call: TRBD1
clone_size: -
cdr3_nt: TGCAGCGGAACCTTCCGGGACAGGGGGCTTGCCGGGGAGCTGTTTTTT
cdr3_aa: CSGTFRDRGLAGELFF

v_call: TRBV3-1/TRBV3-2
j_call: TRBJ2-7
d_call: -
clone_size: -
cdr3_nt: TGTGCCAGCAGCGGAAGGGGCAGTTCCTACGAGCAGTACTTC
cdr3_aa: CASSGRGSSYEQYF

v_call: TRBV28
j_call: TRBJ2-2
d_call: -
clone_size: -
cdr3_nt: TGTGCCAGCAGTTCCCCCCAGCGGAGGGGCGGGGAGCTGTTTTTT
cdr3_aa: CASSSPQRRGGELFF

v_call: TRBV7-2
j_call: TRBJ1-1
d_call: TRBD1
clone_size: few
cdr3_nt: TGTGCCAGCAGCTTGGTACCGGGACAGACCAACACTGAAGCTTTCTTT
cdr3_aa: CASSLVPGQTNTEAFF

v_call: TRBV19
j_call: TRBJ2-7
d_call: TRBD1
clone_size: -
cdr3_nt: TGTGCCAGTAGTACACAGGGGCGCCGCGAGCAGTACTTC
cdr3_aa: CASSTQGRREQYF

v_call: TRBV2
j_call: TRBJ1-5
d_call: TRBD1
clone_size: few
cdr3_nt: TGTGCCACCGGGACAGGCAATCAGCCCCAGCATTTT
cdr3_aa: CATGTGNQPQHF

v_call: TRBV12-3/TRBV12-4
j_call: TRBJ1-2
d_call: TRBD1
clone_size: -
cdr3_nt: TGTGCCAGCAGACCGGACAGGGGAGATGGCTACACCTTC
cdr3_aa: CASRPDRGDGYTF

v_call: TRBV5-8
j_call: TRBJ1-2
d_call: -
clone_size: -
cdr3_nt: TGTGCCAGCAGCCGACCAGGCTATGGCTACACCTTC
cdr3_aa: CASSRPGYGYTF

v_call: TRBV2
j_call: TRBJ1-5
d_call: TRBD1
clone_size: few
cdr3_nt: TGTGCCAGCAGGGGACCGGGACAGGGGGCTGGTAGCAATCAGCCCCAGCATTTT
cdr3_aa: CASRGPGQGAGSNQPQHF

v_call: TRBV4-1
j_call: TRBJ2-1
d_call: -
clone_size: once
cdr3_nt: TGCGCCAGCAGCCAAGATGGTCTAGCGTATTTTTACAATGAGCAGTTCTTC
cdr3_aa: CASSQDGLAYFYNEQFF

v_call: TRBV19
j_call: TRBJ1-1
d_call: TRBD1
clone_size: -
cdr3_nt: TGTGCCAGTAGTACCGGGACAGTAAGTACTGAAGCTTTCTTT
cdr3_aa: CASSTGTVSTEAFF

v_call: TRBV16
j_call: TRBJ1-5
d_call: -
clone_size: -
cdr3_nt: TGTGCCAGCAGCCCGCCCCAGGGCCAGCCCCAGCATTTT
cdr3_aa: CASSPPQGQPQHF

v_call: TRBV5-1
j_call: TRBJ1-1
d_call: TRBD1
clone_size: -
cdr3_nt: TGCGCCAGCAGCCTCAACCGGGACAGGGCCTTGAACACTGAAGCTTTCTTT
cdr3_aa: CASSLNRDRALNTEAFF